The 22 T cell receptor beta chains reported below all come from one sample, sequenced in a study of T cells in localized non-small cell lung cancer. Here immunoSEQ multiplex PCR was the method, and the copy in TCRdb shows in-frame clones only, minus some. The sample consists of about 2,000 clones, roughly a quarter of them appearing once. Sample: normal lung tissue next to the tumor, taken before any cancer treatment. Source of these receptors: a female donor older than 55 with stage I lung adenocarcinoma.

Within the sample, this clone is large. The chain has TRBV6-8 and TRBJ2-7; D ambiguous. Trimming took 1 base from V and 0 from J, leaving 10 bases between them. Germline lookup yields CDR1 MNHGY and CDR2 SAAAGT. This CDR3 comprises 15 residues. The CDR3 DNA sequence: TGTGCCAGCAGTTACTTGGCAGTCGGCTCCTACGAGCAGTACTTC. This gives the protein CASSYLAVGSYEQYF.

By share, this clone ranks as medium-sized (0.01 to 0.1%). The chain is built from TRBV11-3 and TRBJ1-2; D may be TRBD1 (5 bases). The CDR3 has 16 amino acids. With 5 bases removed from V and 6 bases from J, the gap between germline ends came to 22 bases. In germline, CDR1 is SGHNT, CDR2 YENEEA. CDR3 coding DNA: TGTGCCAGCAGCCCACCATTCGGGGGTAGGAGTGATGGCTACACCTTC. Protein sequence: CASSPPFGGRSDGYTF.

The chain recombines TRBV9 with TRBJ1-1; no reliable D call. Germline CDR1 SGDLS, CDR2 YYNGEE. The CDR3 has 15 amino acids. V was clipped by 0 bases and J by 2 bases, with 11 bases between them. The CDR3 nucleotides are TGTGCCAGCAGCGTAGTAAGAGGTGCCAACACTGAAGCTTTCTTT. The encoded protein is CASSVVRGANTEAFF.

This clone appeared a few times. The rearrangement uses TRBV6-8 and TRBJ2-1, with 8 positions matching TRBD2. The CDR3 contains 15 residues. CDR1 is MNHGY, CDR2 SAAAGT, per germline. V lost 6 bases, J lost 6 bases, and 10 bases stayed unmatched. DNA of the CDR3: TGTGCCAGCAGCCCCGGACTAGCCTTCGGCAATGAGCAGTTCTTC. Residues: CASSPGLAFGNEQFF.

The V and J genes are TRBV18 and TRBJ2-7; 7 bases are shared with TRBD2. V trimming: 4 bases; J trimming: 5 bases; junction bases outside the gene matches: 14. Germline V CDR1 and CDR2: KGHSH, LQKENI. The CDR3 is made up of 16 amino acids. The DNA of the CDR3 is TGTGCCAGCTCACAGTTCCCAGCGGGAAACGGAGACGAGCAGTACTTC. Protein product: CASSQFPAGNGDEQYF.

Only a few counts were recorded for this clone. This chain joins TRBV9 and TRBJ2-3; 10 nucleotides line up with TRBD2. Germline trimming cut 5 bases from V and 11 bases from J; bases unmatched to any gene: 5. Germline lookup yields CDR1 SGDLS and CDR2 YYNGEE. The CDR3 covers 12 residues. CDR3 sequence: CASRRTSGRQYF. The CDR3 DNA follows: TGTGCCAGCAGGCGGACTAGCGGTAGGCAGTATTTT. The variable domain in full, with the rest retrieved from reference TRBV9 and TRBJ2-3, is DSGVTQTPKHLITATGQRVTLRCSPRSGDLSVYWYQQSLDQGLQFLIQYYNGEERAKGNILERFSAQQFPDLHSELNLSSLELGDSALYFCASRRTSGRQYFGPGTRLTVL.

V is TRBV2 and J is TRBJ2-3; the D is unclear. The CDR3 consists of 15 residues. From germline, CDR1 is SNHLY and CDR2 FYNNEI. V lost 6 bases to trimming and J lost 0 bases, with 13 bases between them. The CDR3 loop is CASSFNRESTDTQYF. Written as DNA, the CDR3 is TGTGCCAGCAGCTTTAACAGAGAAAGCACAGATACGCAGTATTTT.

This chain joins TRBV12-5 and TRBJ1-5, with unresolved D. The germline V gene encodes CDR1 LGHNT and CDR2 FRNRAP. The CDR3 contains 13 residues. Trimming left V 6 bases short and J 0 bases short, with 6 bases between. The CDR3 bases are TGTGCTAGTGGCATAAATAGCAATCAGCCCCAGCATTTT. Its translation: CASGINSNQPQHF.

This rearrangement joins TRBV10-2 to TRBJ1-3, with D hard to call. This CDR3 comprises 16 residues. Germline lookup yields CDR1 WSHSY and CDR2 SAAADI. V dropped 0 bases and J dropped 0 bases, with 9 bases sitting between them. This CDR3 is CASSESGASSGNTIYF. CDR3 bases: TGCGCCAGCAGTGAGTCCGGAGCTAGCTCTGGAAACACCATATATTTT.

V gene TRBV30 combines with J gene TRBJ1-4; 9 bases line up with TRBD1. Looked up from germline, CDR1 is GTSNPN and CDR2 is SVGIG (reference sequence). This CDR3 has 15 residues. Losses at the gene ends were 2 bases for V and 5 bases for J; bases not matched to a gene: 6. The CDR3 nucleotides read TGTGCCTGGAGTATGGGACAGGGTCCAAATGAAAAACTGTTTTTT. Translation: CAWSMGQGPNEKLFF.

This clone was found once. The CDR3, as DNA: TGCAGCGTTGAAGATTCCCCAGGAGAGACCCAGTACTTC. Residues: CSVEDSPGETQYF. V and J are TRBV29-1 and TRBJ2-5; D remains ambiguous. V gave up 0 bases and J gave up 4 bases, with 9 bases separating them. Germline V gene sequence: CDR1 SQVTM, CDR2 ANQGSEA. CDR3 size: 13 residues.

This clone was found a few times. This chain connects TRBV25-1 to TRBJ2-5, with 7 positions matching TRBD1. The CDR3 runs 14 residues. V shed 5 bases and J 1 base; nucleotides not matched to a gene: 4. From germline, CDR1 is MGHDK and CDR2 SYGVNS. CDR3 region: CASSTGTAQETQYF. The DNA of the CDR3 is TGTGCCAGCAGTACCGGGACAGCCCAAGAGACCCAGTACTTC. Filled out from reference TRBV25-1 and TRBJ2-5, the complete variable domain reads EADIYQTPRYLVIGTGKKITLECSQTMGHDKMYWYQQDPGMELHLIHYSYGVNSTEKGDLSSESTVSRIRTEHFPLTLESARPSHTSQYLCASSTGTAQETQYFGPGTRLLVL.

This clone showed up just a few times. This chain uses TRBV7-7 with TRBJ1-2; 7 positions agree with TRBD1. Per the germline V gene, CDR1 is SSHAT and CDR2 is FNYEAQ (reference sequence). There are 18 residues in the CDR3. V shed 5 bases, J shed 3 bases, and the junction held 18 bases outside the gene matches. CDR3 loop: CASSTRTGGAEQDYGYTF. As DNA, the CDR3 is TGTGCCAGCAGCACACGGACAGGTGGAGCGGAACAGGACTATGGCTACACCTTC. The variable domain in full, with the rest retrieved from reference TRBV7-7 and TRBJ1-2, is GAGVSQSPRYKVTKRGQDVTLRCDPISSHATLYWYQQALGQGPEFLTYFNYEAQPDKSGLPSDRFSAERPEGSISTLTIQRTEQRDSAMYRCASSTRTGGAEQDYGYTFGSGTRLTVV.

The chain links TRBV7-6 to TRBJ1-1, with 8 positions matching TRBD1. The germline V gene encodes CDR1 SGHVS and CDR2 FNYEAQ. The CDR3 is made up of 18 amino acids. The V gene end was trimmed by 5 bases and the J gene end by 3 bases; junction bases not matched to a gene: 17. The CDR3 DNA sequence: TGTGCCAGCAGCCCATCAACAAGGCCAGGGGGCAAATACACTGAAGCTTTCTTT. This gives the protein CASSPSTRPGGKYTEAFF.

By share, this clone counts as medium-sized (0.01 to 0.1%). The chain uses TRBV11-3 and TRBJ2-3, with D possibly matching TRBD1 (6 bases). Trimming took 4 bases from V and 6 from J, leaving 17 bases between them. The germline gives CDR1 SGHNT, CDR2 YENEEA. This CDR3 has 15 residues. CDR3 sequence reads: CASSSGHLPGDTQYF. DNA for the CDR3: TGTGCCAGCAGCTCGGGACATCTCCCCGGGGATACGCAGTATTTT.

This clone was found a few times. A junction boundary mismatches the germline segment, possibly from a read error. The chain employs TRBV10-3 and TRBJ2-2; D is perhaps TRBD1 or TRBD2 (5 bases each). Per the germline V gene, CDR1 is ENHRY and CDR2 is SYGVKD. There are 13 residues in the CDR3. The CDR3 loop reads CASSEGHTGELFF. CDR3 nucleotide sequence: TGTGCCAGCAGTGAGGGACACACCGGGGAGCTGTTTTTT.

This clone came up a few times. The CDR3 nucleotides read TGTGCCAGTAGTACCAGCGCCCCCCAAAACATTCAGTACTTC. It yields the protein CASSTSAPQNIQYF. The rearrangement uses TRBV19 and TRBJ2-4, with D unclear. This CDR3 region has 14 residues. The V end was cut by 4 bases, the J end by 5 bases, with 12 bases between. CDR1 and CDR2 (germline): LNHDA, SQIVND (reference sequence).

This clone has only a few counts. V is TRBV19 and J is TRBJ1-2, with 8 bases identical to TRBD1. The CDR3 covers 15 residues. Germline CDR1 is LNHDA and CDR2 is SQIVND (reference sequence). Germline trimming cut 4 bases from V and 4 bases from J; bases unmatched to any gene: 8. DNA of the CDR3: TGTGCCAGTAGTACCCGACAGGGGCACGTCTATGGCTACACCTTC. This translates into CASSTRQGHVYGYTF.

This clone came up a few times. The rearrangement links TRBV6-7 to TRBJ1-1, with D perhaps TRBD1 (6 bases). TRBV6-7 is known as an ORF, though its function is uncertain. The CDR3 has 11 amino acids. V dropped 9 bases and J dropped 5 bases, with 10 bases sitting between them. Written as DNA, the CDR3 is TGTGCCAGTCTACAGGGAACTGAAGCTTTCTTT. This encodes CASLQGTEAFF.

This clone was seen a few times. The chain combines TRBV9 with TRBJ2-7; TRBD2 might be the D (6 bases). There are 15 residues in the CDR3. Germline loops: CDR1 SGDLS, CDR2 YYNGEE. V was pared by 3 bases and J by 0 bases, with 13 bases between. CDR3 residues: CASSAGTLSSYEQYF. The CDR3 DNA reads TGTGCCAGCAGCGCGGGGACTTTGAGCTCCTACGAGCAGTACTTC.

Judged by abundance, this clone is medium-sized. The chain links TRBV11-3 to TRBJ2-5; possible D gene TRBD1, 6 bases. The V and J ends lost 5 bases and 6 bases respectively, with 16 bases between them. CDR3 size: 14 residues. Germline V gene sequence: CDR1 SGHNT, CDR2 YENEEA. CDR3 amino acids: CASSLTGPGQTQYF. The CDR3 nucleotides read TGTGCCAGCAGCCTTACAGGGCCCGGCCAGACCCAGTACTTC.

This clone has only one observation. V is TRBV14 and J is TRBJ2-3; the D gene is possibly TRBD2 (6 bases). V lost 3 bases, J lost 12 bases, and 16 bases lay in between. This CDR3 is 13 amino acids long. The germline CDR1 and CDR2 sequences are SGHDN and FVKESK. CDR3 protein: CASSQVGLQPQYF. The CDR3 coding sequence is TGTGCCAGCAGCCAGGTGGGACTCCAGCCCCAGTATTTT.